Presented here are 5 T cell receptor beta chains from one specimen sequenced in a study of cytomegalovirus exposure and HLA in healthy donors (dated by TCRdb to 2016 to 2017). The protocol used for the library was the immunoSEQ multiplex PCR assay. A mixture of 60 forward primers for TCR Vbeta segments and 13 reverse primers for TCR Jbeta segments was used in the multiplex PCR. Entries here come from immuneACCESS through TCRdb and include only in-frame sequences with V and J called. Some clones fail to appear in such tables; in the studies checked, an unresolved V gene covers under half of the shortfall, and the cause of the remainder is unknown. The sample table lists 130,000 or so clones, about 86% of them with a count of one. Around 2.3% of the sample is in the top ten clones. Sequencing was performed on PBMCs. Source of these receptors: a woman between 40 and 55 years old in good health and CMV-seronegative.

This sequence joins TRBV5-6 and TRBJ2-7, with 7 bases matching TRBD2. The J segment lost 2 bases and the V segment lost 5 bases, leaving 7 bases of the junction unmatched. The CDR3 runs to 14 residues. The germline gives CDR1 SGHDT, CDR2 YYEEEE. CDR3 in amino acids: CASRRIRGAYEQYF. The CDR3 DNA follows: TGTGCCAGCAGACGTATCCGGGGGGCCTACGAGCAGTACTTC.

V gene TRBV7-9 combines with J gene TRBJ1-1; D is uncertain. The CDR3 is made up of 14 amino acids. V was shortened by 1 base and J by 1 base, with 7 bases between the two germline ends. Germline-derived CDR1 and CDR2 are SEHNR and FQNEAQ (reference sequence). Written as DNA, the CDR3 is TGTGCCAGCAGCTTAGAGCTCCCGAACACTGAAGCTTTCTTT. Translation: CASSLELPNTEAFF.

V usage is TRBV6-5 and J usage is TRBJ2-3; 12 nucleotides match TRBD2. The CDR3 loop spans 14 amino acids. The germline CDR1 and CDR2 sequences are MNHEY and SVGAGI. V shed 5 bases, J shed 6 bases, and the junction held 3 bases outside the gene matches. The CDR3 DNA reads TGTGCCAGCAGTACTCTAGCGGGAGGGGATACGCAGTATTTT. It encodes CASSTLAGGDTQYF.

This clone was seen once. The genes are TRBV5-1 and TRBJ1-6, with a possible D match to TRBD1 (6 bases). Trimming took off 2 bases at V and 6 bases at J, with 9 bases between the two ends. The CDR3 is 14 amino acids. CDR1 SGHRS and CDR2 YFSETQ come from the germline V gene. CDR3 region: CASSLTQGNSPLHF. CDR3 nucleotide sequence: TGCGCCAGCAGCTTAACACAGGGTAATTCACCCCTCCACTTT. The whole variable domain, filled in from reference TRBV5-1 and TRBJ1-6, reads KAGVTQTPRYLIKTRGQQVTLSCSPISGHRSVSWYQQTPGQGLQFLFEYFSETQRNKGNFPGRFSGRQFSNSRSEMNVSTLELGDSALYLCASSLTQGNSPLHFGNGTRLTVT.

The rearrangement links TRBV28 to TRBJ1-3, with 8 bases that match TRBD1. This CDR3 has 15 residues. Per the germline V gene, CDR1 is MDHEN and CDR2 is SYDVKM. V shed 3 bases and J 2 bases; nucleotides not matched to a gene: 3. Here the CDR3 reads CASSLEDRAGNTIYF. For the CDR3, the DNA is TGTGCCAGCAGTTTGGAGGACAGGGCTGGAAACACCATATATTTT.